This note documents a single T cell receptor (beta chain) sequence. The data belong to a study of cytomegalovirus exposure and HLA in healthy donors. Both 60 Vbeta primers and 13 Jbeta primers went into the PCR. Generated by immunoSEQ multiplex PCR, the TCRdb table keeps only in-frame clones and is missing some. This sample has about 150,000 clones, with about 83% found just once. This CDR3 spans 13 amino acids. Germline lookup yields CDR1 SGHNT and CDR2 YYREEE (reference sequence). V was shortened by 4 bases and J by 6 bases, with 11 bases between the two germline ends. V is TRBV5-4 and J is TRBJ2-1; D is perhaps TRBD1 (5 bases). Sequencing was done on a sample of PBMCs. This clonotype was obtained from a girl aged 10 to 17 in good health and CMV-seropositive. The CDR3 sequence is CASSLQGTNEQFF. CDR3 coding DNA: TGTGCCAGCAGCCTCCAGGGAACCAATGAGCAGTTCTTC.